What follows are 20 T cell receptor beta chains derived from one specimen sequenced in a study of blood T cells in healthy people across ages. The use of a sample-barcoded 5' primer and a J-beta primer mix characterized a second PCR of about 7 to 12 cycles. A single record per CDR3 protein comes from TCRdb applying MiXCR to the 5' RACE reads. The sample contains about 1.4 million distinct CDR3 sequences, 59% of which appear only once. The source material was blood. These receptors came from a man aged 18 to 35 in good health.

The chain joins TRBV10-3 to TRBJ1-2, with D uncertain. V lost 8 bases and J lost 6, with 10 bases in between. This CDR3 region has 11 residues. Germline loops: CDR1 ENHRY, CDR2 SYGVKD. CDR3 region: CAIDGGNGYTF. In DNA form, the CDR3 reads TGTGCCATCGACGGAGGGAATGGCTACACCTTC.

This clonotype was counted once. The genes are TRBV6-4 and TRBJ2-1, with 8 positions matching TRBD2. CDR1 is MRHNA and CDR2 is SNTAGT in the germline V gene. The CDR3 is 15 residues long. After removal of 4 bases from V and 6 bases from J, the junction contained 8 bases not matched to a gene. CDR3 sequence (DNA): TGTGCCAGCAGTGTAGTAGCGGGGACTTTCAATGAGCAGTTCTTC. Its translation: CASSVVAGTFNEQFF.

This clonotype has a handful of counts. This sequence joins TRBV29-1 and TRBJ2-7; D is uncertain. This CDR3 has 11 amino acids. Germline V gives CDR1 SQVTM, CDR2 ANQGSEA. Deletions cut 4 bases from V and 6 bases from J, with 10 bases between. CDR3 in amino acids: CSVVLVGEQYF. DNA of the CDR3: TGCAGCGTTGTATTAGTTGGCGAGCAGTACTTC.

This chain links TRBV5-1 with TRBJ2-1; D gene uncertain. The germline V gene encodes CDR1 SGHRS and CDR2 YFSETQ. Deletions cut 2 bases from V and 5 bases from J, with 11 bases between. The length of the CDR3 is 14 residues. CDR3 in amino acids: CASSFLGRNNEQFF. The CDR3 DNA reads TGCGCCAGCAGCTTTTTAGGACGGAACAATGAGCAGTTCTTC.

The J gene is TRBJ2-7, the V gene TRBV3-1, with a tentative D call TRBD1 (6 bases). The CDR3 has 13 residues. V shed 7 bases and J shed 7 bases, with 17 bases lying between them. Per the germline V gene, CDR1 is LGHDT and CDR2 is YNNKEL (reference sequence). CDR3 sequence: CASKGDRRSEQYF. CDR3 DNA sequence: TGTGCCAGCAAAGGTGACAGGAGATCTGAGCAGTACTTC.

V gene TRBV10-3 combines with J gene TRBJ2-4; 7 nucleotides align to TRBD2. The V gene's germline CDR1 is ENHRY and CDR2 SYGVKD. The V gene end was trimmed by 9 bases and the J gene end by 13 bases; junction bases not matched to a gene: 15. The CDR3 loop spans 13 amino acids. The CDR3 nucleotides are TGTGCCATTCAGCGGGAAGATTACGTGGAGCAGTACTTC. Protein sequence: CAIQREDYVEQYF.

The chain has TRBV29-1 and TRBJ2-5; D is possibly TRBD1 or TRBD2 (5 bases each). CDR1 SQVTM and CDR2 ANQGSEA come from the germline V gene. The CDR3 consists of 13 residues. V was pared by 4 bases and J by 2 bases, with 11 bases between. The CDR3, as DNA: TGCAGCGTTGGTTGGGACGGTCAAGAGACCCAGTACTTC. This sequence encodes CSVGWDGQETQYF.

CDR3 bases: TGCAGTGCCGGTGGGGCGGTCTCCTACGAGCAGTACTTC. It translates to CSAGGAVSYEQYF. The chain joins TRBV20-1 to TRBJ2-7; tentative D call: TRBD1 (5 bases). Trimming left V 6 bases short and J 0 bases short, with 12 bases between. Germline V gives CDR1 DFQATT, CDR2 SNEGSKA (reference sequence). CDR3 length: 13 amino acids.

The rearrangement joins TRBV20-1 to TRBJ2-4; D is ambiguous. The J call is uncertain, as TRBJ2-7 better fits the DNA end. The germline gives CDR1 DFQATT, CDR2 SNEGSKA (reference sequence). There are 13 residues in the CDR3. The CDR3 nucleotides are TGCAGTGCTTCCAGTTCCGGGTACTACGAGCAGTACTTC. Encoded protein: CSASSSGYYEQYF.

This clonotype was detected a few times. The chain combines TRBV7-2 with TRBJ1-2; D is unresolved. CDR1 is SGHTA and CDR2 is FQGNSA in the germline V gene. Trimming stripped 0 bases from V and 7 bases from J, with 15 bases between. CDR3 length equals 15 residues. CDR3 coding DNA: TGTGCCAGCAGCTTAGCTGGGGTTGGATCATCTGGCTACACCTTC. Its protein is CASSLAGVGSSGYTF.

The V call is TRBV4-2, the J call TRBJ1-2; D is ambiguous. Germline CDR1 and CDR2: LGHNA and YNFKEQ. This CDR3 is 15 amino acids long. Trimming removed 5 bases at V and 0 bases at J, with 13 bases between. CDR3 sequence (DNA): TGTGCCAGCAGCTTACCTCGGCAGGCTAACTATGGCTACACCTTC. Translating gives CASSLPRQANYGYTF.

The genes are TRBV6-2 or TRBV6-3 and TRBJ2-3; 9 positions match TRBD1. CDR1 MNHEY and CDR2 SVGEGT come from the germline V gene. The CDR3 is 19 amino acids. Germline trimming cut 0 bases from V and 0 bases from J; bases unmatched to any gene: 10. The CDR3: CASSYSATWTGESTDTQYF. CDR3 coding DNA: TGTGCCAGCAGTTACTCCGCCACCTGGACAGGGGAGAGCACAGATACGCAGTATTTT.

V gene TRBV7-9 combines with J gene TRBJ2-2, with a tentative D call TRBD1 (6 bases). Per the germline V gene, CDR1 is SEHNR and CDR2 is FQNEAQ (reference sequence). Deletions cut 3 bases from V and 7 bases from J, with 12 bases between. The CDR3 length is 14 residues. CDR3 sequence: CASSFTGNDGELFF. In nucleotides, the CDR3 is TGTGCCAGCAGCTTCACAGGGAACGACGGGGAGCTGTTTTTT.

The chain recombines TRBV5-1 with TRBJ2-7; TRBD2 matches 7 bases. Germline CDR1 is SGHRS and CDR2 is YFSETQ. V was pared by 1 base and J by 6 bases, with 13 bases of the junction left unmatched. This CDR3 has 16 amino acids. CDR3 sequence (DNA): TGCGCCAGCAGCTTGTTGGCGGGGGACGAGGATTTCGAGCAGTACTTC. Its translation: CASSLLAGDEDFEQYF. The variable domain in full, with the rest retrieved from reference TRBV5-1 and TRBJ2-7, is KAGVTQTPRYLIKTRGQQVTLSCSPISGHRSVSWYQQTPGQGLQFLFEYFSETQRNKGNFPGRFSGRQFSNSRSEMNVSTLELGDSALYLCASSLLAGDEDFEQYFGPGTRLTVT.

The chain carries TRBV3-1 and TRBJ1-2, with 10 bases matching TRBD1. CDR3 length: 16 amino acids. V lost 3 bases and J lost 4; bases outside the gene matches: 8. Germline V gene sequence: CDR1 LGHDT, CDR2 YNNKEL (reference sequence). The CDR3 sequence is CASSHYGTGDPYGYTF. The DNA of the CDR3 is TGTGCCAGCAGCCATTATGGGACAGGGGATCCCTATGGCTACACCTTC.

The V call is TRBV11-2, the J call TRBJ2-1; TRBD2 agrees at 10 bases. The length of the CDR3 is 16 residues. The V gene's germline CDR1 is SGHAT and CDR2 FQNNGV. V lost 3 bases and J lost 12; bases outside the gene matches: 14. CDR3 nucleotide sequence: TGTGCCAGCAGCTTCCCCTCCGGGACTAGCGTCACTGTGCAGTTCTTC. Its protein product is CASSFPSGTSVTVQFF.

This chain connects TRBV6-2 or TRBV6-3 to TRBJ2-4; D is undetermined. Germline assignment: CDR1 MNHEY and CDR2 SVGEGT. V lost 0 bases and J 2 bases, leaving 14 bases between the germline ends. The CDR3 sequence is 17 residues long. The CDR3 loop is CASSYSRGAGTKNIQYF. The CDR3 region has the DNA TGTGCCAGCAGTTACTCCCGTGGAGCCGGTACCAAAAACATTCAGTACTTC.

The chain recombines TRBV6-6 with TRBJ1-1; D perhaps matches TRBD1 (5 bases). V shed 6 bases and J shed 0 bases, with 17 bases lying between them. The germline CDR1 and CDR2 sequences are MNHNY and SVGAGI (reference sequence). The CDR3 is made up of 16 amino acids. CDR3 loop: CASRETGTLMNTEAFF. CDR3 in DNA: TGTGCCAGCAGGGAAACCGGGACCCTCATGAACACTGAAGCTTTCTTT.

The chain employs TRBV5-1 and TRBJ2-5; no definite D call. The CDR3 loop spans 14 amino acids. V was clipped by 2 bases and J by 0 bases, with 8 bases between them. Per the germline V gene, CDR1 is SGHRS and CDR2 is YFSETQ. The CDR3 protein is CASSLETYQETQYF. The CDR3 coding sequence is TGCGCCAGCAGCTTAGAGACGTACCAAGAGACCCAGTACTTC.

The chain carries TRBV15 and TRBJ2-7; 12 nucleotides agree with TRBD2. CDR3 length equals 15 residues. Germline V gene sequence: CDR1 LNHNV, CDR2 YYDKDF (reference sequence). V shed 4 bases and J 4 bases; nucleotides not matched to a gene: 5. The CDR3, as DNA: TGTGCCACCAGCATTCGGACTAGCGGGGTTTACGAGCAGTACTTC. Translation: CATSIRTSGVYEQYF.